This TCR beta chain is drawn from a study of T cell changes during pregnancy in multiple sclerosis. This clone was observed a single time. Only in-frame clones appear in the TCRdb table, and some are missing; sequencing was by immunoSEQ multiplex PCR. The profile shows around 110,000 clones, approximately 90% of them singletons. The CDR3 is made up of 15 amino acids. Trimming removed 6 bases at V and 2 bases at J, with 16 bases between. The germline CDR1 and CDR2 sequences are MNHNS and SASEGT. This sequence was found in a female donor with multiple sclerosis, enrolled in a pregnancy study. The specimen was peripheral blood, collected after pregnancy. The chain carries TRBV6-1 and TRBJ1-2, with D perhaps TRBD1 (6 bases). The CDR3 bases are TGTGCCAGCAGAGGGGGGGTAAGGTGGAACTATGGCTACACCTTC. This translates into CASRGGVRWNYGYTF.